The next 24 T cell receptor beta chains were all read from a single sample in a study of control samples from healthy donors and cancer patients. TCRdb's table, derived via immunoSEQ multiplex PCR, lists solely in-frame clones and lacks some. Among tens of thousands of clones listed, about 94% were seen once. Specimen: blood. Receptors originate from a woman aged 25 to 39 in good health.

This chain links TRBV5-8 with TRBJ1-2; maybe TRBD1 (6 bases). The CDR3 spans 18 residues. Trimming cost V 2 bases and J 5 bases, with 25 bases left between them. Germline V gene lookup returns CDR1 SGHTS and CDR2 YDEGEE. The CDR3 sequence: CASSLSRTAPNPSYGYTF. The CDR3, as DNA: TGTGCCAGCAGCTTATCCAGGACAGCGCCTAATCCATCTTATGGCTACACCTTC.

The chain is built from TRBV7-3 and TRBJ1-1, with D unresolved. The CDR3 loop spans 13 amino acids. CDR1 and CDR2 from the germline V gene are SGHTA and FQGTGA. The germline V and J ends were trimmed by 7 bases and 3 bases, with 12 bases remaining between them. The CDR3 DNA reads TGTGCCAGCACCGGACCATGCGACACTGAAGCTTTCTTT. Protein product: CASTGPCDTEAFF. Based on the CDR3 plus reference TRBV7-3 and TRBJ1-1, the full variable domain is GAGVSQTPSNKVTEKGKYVELRCDPISGHTALYWYRQSLGQGPEFLIYFQGTGAADDSGLPNDRFFAVRPEGSVSTLKIQRTERGDSAVYLCASTGPCDTEAFFGQGTRLTVV.

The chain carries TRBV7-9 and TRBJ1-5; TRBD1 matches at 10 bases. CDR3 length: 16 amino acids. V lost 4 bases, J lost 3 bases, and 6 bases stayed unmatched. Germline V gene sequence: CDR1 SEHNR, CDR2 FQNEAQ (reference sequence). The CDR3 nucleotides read TGTGCCAGCAGCTCCTCGACAGGGGGCATCAATCAGCCCCAGCATTTT. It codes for CASSSSTGGINQPQHF.

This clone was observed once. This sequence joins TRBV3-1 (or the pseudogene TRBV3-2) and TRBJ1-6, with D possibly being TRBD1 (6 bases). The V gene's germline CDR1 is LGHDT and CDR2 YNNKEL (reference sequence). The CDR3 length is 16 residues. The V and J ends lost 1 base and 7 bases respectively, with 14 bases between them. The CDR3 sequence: CASSQGEAGVNSPLHF. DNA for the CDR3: TGTGCCAGCAGCCAAGGTGAGGCAGGGGTAAATTCACCCCTCCACTTT.

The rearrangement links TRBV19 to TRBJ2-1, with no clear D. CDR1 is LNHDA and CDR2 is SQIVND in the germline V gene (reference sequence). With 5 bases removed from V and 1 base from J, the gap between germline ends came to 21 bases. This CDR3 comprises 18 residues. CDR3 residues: CASSSLVAGQGSYNEQFF. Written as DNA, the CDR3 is TGTGCCAGTAGTTCACTCGTTGCAGGTCAAGGTTCCTACAATGAGCAGTTCTTC.

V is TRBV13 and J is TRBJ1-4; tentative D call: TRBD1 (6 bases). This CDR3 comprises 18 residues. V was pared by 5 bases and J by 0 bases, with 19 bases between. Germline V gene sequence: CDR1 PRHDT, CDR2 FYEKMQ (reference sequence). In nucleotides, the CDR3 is TGTGCCAGCAGCCGCAGGAAGACAGGTCGCTCAACTAATGAAAAACTGTTTTTT. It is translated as CASSRRKTGRSTNEKLFF.

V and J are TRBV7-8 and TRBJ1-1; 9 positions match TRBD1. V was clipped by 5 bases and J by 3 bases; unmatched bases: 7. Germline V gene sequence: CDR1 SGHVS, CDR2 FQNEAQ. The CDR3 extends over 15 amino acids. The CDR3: CASSGGQGLDTEAFF. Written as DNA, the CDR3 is TGTGCCAGCAGCGGGGGACAGGGACTGGACACTGAAGCTTTCTTT.

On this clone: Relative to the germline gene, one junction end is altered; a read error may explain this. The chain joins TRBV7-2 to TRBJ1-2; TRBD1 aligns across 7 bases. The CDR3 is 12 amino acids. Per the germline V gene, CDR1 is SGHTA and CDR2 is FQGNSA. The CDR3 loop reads CASSMTRGDSSF. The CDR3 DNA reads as TGTGCCAGCAGCATGACCAGGGGGGACAGCTCCTTC.

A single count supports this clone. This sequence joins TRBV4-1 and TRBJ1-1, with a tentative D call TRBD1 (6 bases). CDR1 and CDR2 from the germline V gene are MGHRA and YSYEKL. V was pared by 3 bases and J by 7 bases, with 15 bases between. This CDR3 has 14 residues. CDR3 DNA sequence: TGCGCCAGCAGCCAGATTTCGGGGGCTGGTGAAGCTTTCTTT. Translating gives CASSQISGAGEAFF.

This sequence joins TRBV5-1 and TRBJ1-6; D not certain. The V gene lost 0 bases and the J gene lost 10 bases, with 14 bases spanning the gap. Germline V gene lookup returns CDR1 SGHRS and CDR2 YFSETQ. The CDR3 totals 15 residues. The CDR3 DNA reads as TGCGCCAGCAGCTTGGACGTTGAGTCACGGTCACCCCTCCACTTT. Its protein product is CASSLDVESRSPLHF. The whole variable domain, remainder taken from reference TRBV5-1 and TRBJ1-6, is KAGVTQTPRYLIKTRGQQVTLSCSPISGHRSVSWYQQTPGQGLQFLFEYFSETQRNKGNFPGRFSGRQFSNSRSEMNVSTLELGDSALYLCASSLDVESRSPLHFGNGTRLTVT.

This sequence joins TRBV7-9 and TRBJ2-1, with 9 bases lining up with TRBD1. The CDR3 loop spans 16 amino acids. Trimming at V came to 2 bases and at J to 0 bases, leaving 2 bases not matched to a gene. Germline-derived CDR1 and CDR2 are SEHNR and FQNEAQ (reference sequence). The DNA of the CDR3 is TGTGCCAGCAGCTTACAGACAGGGGGCTCCTACAATGAGCAGTTCTTC. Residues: CASSLQTGGSYNEQFF. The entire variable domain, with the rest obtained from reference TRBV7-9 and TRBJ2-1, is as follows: DTGVSQNPRHKITKRGQNVTFRCDPISEHNRLYWYRQTLGQGPEFLTYFQNEAQLEKSRLLSDRFSAERPKGSFSTLEIQRTEQGDSAMYLCASSLQTGGSYNEQFFGPGTRLTVL.

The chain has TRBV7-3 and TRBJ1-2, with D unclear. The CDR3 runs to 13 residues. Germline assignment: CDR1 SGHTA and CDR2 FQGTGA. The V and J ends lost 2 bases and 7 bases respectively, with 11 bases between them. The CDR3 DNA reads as TGTGCCAGCAGCTTAGGGGAAGGGAGTGGCTACACCTTC. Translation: CASSLGEGSGYTF.

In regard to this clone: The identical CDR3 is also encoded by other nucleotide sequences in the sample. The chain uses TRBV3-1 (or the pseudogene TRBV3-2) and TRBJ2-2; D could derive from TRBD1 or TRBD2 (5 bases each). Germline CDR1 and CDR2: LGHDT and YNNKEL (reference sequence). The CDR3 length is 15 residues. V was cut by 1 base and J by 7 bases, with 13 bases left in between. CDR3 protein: CASSQVGGKDGELFF. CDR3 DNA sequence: TGTGCCAGCAGCCAAGTTGGGGGTAAGGACGGGGAGCTGTTTTTT.

As DNA, the CDR3 is TGTGCCAGCAGCTCGGACATGGATGGCTACACCTTC. This translates into CASSSDMDGYTF. V is TRBV7-9 and J is TRBJ1-2, with a tentative D call TRBD1 (5 bases). Germline V gives CDR1 SEHNR, CDR2 FQNEAQ (reference sequence). The CDR3 totals 12 residues. The ends were cut back, 4 bases at V and 6 bases at J, with 9 bases in the middle. The full variable domain, in which reference TRBV7-9 and TRBJ1-2 provide the parts outside the CDR3, is DTGVSQNPRHKITKRGQNVTFRCDPISEHNRLYWYRQTLGQGPEFLTYFQNEAQLEKSRLLSDRFSAERPKGSFSTLEIQRTEQGDSAMYLCASSSDMDGYTFGSGTRLTVV.

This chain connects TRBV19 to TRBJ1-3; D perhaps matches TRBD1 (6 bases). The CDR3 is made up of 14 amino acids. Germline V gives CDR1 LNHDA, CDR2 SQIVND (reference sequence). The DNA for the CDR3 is TGTGGCGCGCACTCAACAGGGAATGGAAACACCATATATTTT. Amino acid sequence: CGAHSTGNGNTIYF.

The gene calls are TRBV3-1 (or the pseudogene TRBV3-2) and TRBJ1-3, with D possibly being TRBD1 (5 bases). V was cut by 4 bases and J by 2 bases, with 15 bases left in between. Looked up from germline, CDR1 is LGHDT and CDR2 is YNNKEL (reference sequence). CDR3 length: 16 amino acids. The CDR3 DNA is TGTGCCAGCAGCCGGACGGGGGTGGGGCCTGGAAACACCATATATTTT. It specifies CASSRTGVGPGNTIYF.

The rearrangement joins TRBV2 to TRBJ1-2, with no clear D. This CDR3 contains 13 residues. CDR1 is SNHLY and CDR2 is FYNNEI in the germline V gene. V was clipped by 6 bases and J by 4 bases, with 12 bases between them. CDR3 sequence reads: CASRTSQPYGYTF. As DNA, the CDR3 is TGTGCCAGCAGGACGTCACAGCCCTATGGCTACACCTTC. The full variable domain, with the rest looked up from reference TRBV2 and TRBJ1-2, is EPEVTQTPSHQVTQMGQEVILRCVPISNHLYFYWYRQILGQKVEFLVSFYNNEISEKSEIFDDQFSVERPDGSNFTLKIRSTKLEDSAMYFCASRTSQPYGYTFGSGTRLTVV.

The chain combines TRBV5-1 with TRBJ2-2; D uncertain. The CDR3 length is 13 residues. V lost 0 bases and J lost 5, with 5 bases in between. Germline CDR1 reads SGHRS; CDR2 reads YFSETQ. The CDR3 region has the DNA TGCGCCAGCAGCTTGGTTGAAACCGGGGAGCTGTTTTTT. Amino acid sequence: CASSLVETGELFF.

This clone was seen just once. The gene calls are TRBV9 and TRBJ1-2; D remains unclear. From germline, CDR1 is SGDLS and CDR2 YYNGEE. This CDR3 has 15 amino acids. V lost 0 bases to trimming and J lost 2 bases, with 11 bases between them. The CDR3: CASSVGWEGNYGYTF. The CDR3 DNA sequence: TGTGCCAGCAGCGTAGGGTGGGAGGGCAACTATGGCTACACCTTC.

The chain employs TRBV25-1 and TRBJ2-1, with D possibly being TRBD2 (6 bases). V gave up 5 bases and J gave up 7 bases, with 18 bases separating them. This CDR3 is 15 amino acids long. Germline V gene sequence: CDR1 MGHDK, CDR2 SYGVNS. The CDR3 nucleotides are TGTGCCAGCAGTTTGGAGGGATGGATGGCAAATGAGCAGTTCTTC. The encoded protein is CASSLEGWMANEQFF.

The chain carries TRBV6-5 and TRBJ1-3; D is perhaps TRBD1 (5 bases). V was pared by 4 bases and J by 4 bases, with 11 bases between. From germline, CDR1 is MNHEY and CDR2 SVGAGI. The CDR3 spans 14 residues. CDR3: CASSSGDFGNTIYF. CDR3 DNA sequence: TGTGCCAGCAGTTCCGGGGACTTCGGAAACACCATATATTTT.

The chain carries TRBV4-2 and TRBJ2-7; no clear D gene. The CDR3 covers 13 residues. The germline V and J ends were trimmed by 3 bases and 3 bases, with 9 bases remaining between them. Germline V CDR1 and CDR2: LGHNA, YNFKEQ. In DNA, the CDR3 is TGTGCCAGCAGCCAGCCTGGAATCTACGAGCAGTACTTC. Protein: CASSQPGIYEQYF.

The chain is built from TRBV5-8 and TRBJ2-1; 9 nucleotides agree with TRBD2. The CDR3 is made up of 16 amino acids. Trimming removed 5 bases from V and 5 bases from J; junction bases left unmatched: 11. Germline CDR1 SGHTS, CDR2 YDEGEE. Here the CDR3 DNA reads TGTGCCAGCAGACGCCCTCAGCGGGGGGTCAACAATGAGCAGTTCTTC. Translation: CASRRPQRGVNNEQFF.

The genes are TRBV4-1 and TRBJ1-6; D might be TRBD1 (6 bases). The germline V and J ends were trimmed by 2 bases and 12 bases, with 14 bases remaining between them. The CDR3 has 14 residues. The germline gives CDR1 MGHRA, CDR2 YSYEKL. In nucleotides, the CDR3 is TGCGCCAGCAGCCAATCTACAGGGTGGGAACCCCTCCACTTT. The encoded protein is CASSQSTGWEPLHF.